This TCR beta chain was recovered during a study of T cell responses to AZD1222 COVID-19 vaccine. This clone has just one count. This table comes from immunoSEQ multiplex PCR, and its TCRdb copy is limited to in-frame clones, with some not included. The sample includes more than 100,000 clones, about 90% of them seen just once. V was pared by 5 bases and J by 2 bases, with 7 bases of the junction left unmatched. There are 16 residues in the CDR3. The germline CDR1 and CDR2 sequences are WNHNN and SYGVQD (reference sequence). This sample comprised peripheral blood, obtained on day 0 of AZD1222 vaccination. The chain combines TRBV10-1 with TRBJ1-3, with TRBD1 matching over 9 bases. The TCR originated in an adult in good health. CDR3 DNA sequence: TGCGCCAGCAGTCCCGGGACAGGGAATCCTGGAAACACCATATATTTT. It translates to CASSPGTGNPGNTIYF.